The clone carrying this T cell receptor beta chain was counted ten times or more. TCRdb processed the RT-PCR reads anew with MiXCR; each CDR3 protein has one entry. The sample holds almost 700,000 distinct CDR3 sequences, around 14% seen once. The sequence was collected from a female donor in good health, serving as a healthy control. The source material was memory CD4+ T cells from blood.

DNA for the CDR3: TGCAGCGGGGGGGTGACAGGGAGTTCGGATACGCAGTATTTT. Its translation: CSGGVTGSSDTQYF. This chain connects TRBV29-1 to TRBJ2-3, with D perhaps TRBD1 (7 bases). Looked up from germline, CDR1 is SQVTM and CDR2 is ANQGSEA. The CDR3 extends over 14 amino acids. V was trimmed by 7 bases and J by 6 bases, leaving 20 bases between them.